This paragraph reports one TCR beta chain. Authors' data handling: Using reference gene primer amplification, nucleated cell counts were estimated. Clones were read by immunoSEQ multiplex PCR, and TCRdb kept only the in-frame ones, dropping some. Clone size and V and J calls were adopted from that table, with D and trimming inferred from the DNA. The table shows 10,000 to 15,000 clones, with 75% to 85% occurring only once. Germline CDR1 and CDR2: SGHAT and FQDESV (reference sequence). V was trimmed by 5 bases and J by 2 bases, leaving 10 bases between them. The CDR3 loop spans 15 amino acids. The data originate from a study of blood T cell repertoires in COVID-19. Study context: There were acute and convalescent COVID-19 samples, and they came from the United States, Italy and Spain. PBMCs, B-cell-depleted T cells, or T cells were the source of the cDNA or gDNA that made up the material.

This chain connects TRBV11-1 to TRBJ2-6, with no clear D. The sequence was collected from a man aged 40-55 years with active or convalescent COVID-19. The sample was peripheral blood. DNA of the CDR3: TGTGCCAGCAGCCTTCGGTCGACTGGGGCCAACGTCCTGACTTTC. Encoded protein: CASSLRSTGANVLTF.